The present entry profiles one TCR beta chain with its context. This sample was included in a study of blood T cell repertoires in COVID-19. Study context: Specimens from acute and convalescent COVID-19 originated in the United States, Italy and Spain. Sources were T cells, B-cell-depleted T cells, or PBMCs; the material itself was cDNA or gDNA.

Study processing details: Reference gene primer amplification gave nucleated cell count estimates. Using immunoSEQ multiplex PCR, the repertoire was profiled, and TCRdb retains in-frame clones only, with some absent. V and J calls and clone size are given by that table; D and trimming were obtained from the DNA. The table lists 350,000 to 400,000 clones, roughly 90% of them singletons. Seattle cases were enrolled at active infection and followed longitudinally. The CDR3 totals 14 residues. CDR1 and CDR2 (germline): SGHRS, YFSETQ. V dropped 3 bases and J dropped 1 base, with 10 bases sitting between them.

The sample taken for sequencing was peripheral blood. This rearrangement joins TRBV5-1 to TRBJ2-5; TRBD2 might be the D (5 bases). The receptor was derived from a woman aged 25 to 45 with COVID-19, enrolled during active disease. CDR3 nucleotides: TGCGCCAGCAGCTCCGAGGGTTTCCAAGAGACCCAGTACTTC. Translation gives CASSSEGFQETQYF.